This T cell receptor (beta chain) was identified during a study of blood T cell repertoires in COVID-19. Generated by immunoSEQ multiplex PCR, the TCRdb table keeps only in-frame clones and is missing some. The table lists approximately 210,000 clones, about 83% of them singletons, with 5.1% in the top ten. The receptor comes from an older woman with active or convalescent COVID-19. The sample consisted of peripheral blood.

Here the CDR3 DNA reads TGTGCCAGCAGTGAATCCGGAGGATTCTATGGCTACACCTTC. It codes for CASSESGGFYGYTF. The rearrangement links TRBV6-1 to TRBJ1-2; D ambiguous. Germline V lookup: CDR1 MNHNS, CDR2 SASEGT. This CDR3 contains 14 residues. Trimming cost V 2 bases and J 4 bases, with 11 bases left between them.